One T cell receptor beta chain is described in this entry. Its antigen remains unknown. One end of the junction does not line up with germline, which may come from a read error. The data derive from a study of CD8+CD57+ T cells in acquired aplastic anemia. Across the whole study: Mean DNA quantity obtained from sorted CD4+ and CD8+ cells was 2.5 to 4 ug.

The study, taken as a whole, reports: Patients did not significantly differ from controls in CD8+ Simpson's diversity. Roughly 28 was the count of CD8+ CDR3 sequences that patients shared with controls.

The template for TCR beta VDJ and CDR3 sequence profiling was genomic DNA. TCRdb ran MiXCR on the reads and lists one entry per CDR3 protein. In the table there are 150,000 to 200,000 distinct CDR3 sequences, more than 40% of which are singletons. The CDR3 is 12 residues long. Only patients with CD8+CD57+ cell expansion on flow cytometry were chosen for sequencing. Untreated patients provided the blood samples, with no therapy given before sampling. The sequence derives from a human donor with aplastic anemia. The chain uses TRBV12-3 or TRBV12-4 and TRBJ1-2, with 8 bases that match TRBD1. Sequencing used sorted CD4+, CD8+, or CD8+CD57+ T cells (not recorded which) from PBMCs. CDR3: CASSLGGDRFSF. The CDR3 bases are TGTGCCAGCAGTTTAGGGGGGGACAGGTTTTCCTTC.